The 32 T cell receptor beta chains reported below all come from one sample, sequenced in a study of shared clonotypes between healthy human individuals. CD45RO-negative cells were positively selected for CCR7, leaving out terminally differentiated effector memory CD45RA+ cells. Clones were sequenced by immunoSEQ multiplex PCR, and TCRdb holds only the in-frame ones, with some missing. The sample has hundreds of thousands of clones; roughly 96% are singletons. Sequencing was done on a sample of naive CD8+ T cells sorted from blood. These receptors originate from a woman in her thirties in good health.

With respect to this clone: This same CDR3 is encoded by further DNA sequences in the sample. The rearrangement joins TRBV7-9 to TRBJ1-5; D not certain. V lost 0 bases, J lost 2 bases, and 8 bases lay in between. The germline CDR1 and CDR2 sequences are SEHNR and FQNEAQ (reference sequence). The CDR3 totals 15 residues. This CDR3 is CASSLAGVGNQPQHF. In nucleotides, the CDR3 is TGTGCCAGCAGCTTAGCAGGCGTGGGCAATCAGCCCCAGCATTTT.

The chain uses TRBV7-6 and TRBJ2-5; D may be TRBD1 (5 bases). Matching the DNA end better, TRBJ2-7 makes the J call doubtful. Per the germline V gene, CDR1 is SGHVS and CDR2 is FNYEAQ. This CDR3 region has 14 residues. The CDR3 spells CASSAAQGPYEQYF. The CDR3, as DNA: TGTGCCAGCAGCGCAGCTCAGGGCCCCTACGAGCAGTACTTC.

The chain employs TRBV14 and TRBJ2-5, with D uncertain. Trimming removed 2 bases from V and 1 base from J, with 8 bases in between. The CDR3 runs to 14 residues. Germline CDR1 is SGHDN and CDR2 is FVKESK. CDR3 nucleotides: TGTGCCAGCAGCCAATACGCACCCCAAGAGACCCAGTACTTC. Its protein is CASSQYAPQETQYF.

The rearrangement uses TRBV30 and TRBJ1-2; 7 bases are a match to TRBD1. The V gene's germline CDR1 is GTSNPN and CDR2 SVGIG (reference sequence). This CDR3 contains 12 residues. The J segment lost 0 bases and the V segment lost 7 bases, leaving 2 bases of the junction unmatched. CDR3 sequence reads: CALGGPNYGYTF. The CDR3 nucleotides read TGTGCCTTAGGGGGCCCTAACTATGGCTACACCTTC.

The V gene is TRBV4-1, the J gene TRBJ2-7, with a tentative D call TRBD2 (6 bases). Trimming took 3 bases from V and 3 from J, leaving 9 bases between them. Looked up from germline, CDR1 is MGHRA and CDR2 is YSYEKL. The CDR3 contains 13 residues. CDR3 in DNA: TGCGCCAGCAGCCATGGGGGGAACTACGAGCAGTACTTC. Translation: CASSHGGNYEQYF.

The chain combines TRBV9 with TRBJ2-3, with a weak D call TRBD2 (5 bases). The CDR3 loop spans 14 amino acids. Looked up from germline, CDR1 is SGDLS and CDR2 is YYNGEE. Deletions cut 7 bases from V and 2 bases from J, with 14 bases between. CDR3: CASGLTTSTDTQYF. CDR3 bases: TGTGCCAGCGGACTTACAACGTCCACAGATACGCAGTATTTT.

This clone was picked up one time. The chain joins TRBV5-1 to TRBJ2-1; TRBD2 matches 7 bases. The germline CDR1 and CDR2 sequences are SGHRS and YFSETQ. V was clipped by 1 base and J by 9 bases; unmatched bases: 4. The CDR3 has 13 residues. CDR3 coding DNA: TGCGCCAGCAGCTTGCCTAGGGAGGGTGAGCAGTTCTTC. Protein: CASSLPREGEQFF.

The chain uses TRBV27 and TRBJ2-7; TRBD2 aligns across 7 bases. The J segment lost 3 bases and the V segment lost 1 base, leaving 15 bases of the junction unmatched. From germline, CDR1 is MNHEY and CDR2 SMNVEV (reference sequence). CDR3 length: 18 residues. The CDR3 spells CASSLWGLPGGTGYEQYF. For the CDR3, the DNA is TGTGCCAGCAGTTTATGGGGTTTACCGGGAGGAACGGGCTACGAGCAGTACTTC.

This chain connects TRBV29-1 to TRBJ1-2; D ambiguous. The CDR3 has 10 residues. The germline V gene has CDR1 SQVTM and CDR2 ANQGSEA. Trimming stripped 6 bases from V and 5 bases from J, with 7 bases between. DNA for the CDR3: TGCAGCGTGACCGCTTATGGCTACACCTTC. It translates to CSVTAYGYTF.

DNA for the CDR3: TGTGCCAGCAGTTTTATGGGGGCGACTGAGCAGTTCTTC. This codes for CASSFMGATEQFF. The chain employs TRBV28 and TRBJ2-1; D is possibly TRBD1 (6 bases). V shed 3 bases and J shed 9 bases, with 12 bases lying between them. CDR3 length equals 13 residues. The germline V gene has CDR1 MDHEN and CDR2 SYDVKM.

The rearrangement uses TRBV6-5 and TRBJ2-2; D is possibly TRBD1 (6 bases). The V end lost 5 bases, the J end lost 0 bases, and 10 bases lay between the germline ends. This CDR3 has 15 amino acids. Germline lookup yields CDR1 MNHEY and CDR2 SVGAGI. CDR3 bases: TGTGCCAGCAGTGCCGGGACATCGAACACCGGGGAGCTGTTTTTT. Protein sequence: CASSAGTSNTGELFF.

The gene calls are TRBV4-1 and TRBJ2-7; D is unresolved. Germline CDR1 reads MGHRA; CDR2 reads YSYEKL. The CDR3 has 13 residues. V was trimmed by 0 bases and J by 7 bases, leaving 10 bases between them. The DNA for the CDR3 is TGCGCCAGCAGCCAAGACAGGTTTGGGGAGCAGTACTTC. Protein product: CASSQDRFGEQYF.

V gene TRBV6-1 combines with J gene TRBJ2-7; 8 bases agree with TRBD2. The V segment lost 4 bases and the J segment 3 bases; nucleotides outside the gene matches: 2. Germline loops: CDR1 MNHNS, CDR2 SASEGT. The CDR3 totals 13 residues. As DNA, the CDR3 is TGTGCCAGCAGTGTAGCGGGAATCTACGAGCAGTACTTC. It is translated as CASSVAGIYEQYF.

The chain uses TRBV7-9 and TRBJ2-7; TRBD1 matches at 8 bases. Germline V CDR1 and CDR2: SEHNR, FQNEAQ (reference sequence). CDR3 size: 14 residues. V gave up 7 bases and J gave up 2 bases; unmatched junction bases: 7. This CDR3 reads CASTQGTGTYEQYF. In DNA form, the CDR3 reads TGTGCCAGCACCCAGGGGACAGGAACCTACGAGCAGTACTTC.

About this clone: Other DNA sequences of this sample code for an identical CDR3. This rearrangement joins TRBV7-9 to TRBJ2-7; possible D gene TRBD1, 5 bases. Trimming took 1 base from V and 6 from J, leaving 7 bases between them. The CDR3 runs to 12 residues. Germline V CDR1 and CDR2: SEHNR, FQNEAQ (reference sequence). The CDR3 loop is CASSLVGAEQYF. Here the CDR3 DNA reads TGTGCCAGCAGCTTAGTAGGGGCCGAGCAGTACTTC.

CDR3: CASSEITGAAEAFF. As DNA, the CDR3 is TGCGCCAGCAGTGAGATAACAGGGGCCGCTGAAGCTTTCTTT. The chain is built from TRBV10-2 and TRBJ1-1; 7 bases agree with TRBD1. Germline lookup yields CDR1 WSHSY and CDR2 SAAADI. The CDR3 length is 14 residues. J gave up 6 bases and V 2 bases, and 6 bases lay outside the gene matches.

The V call is TRBV27, the J call TRBJ2-2, with TRBD1 as a possible D gene (6 bases). Trimming took off 5 bases at V and 2 bases at J, with 15 bases between the two ends. Germline CDR1 and CDR2: MNHEY and SMNVEV (reference sequence). This CDR3 region has 16 residues. The CDR3 DNA is TGTGCCAGCAGTATTTACAGGGAAATAAACACCGGGGAGCTGTTTTTT. Encoded protein: CASSIYREINTGELFF.

The V and J genes are TRBV27 and TRBJ2-7, with TRBD1 identical over 9 bases. From germline, CDR1 is MNHEY and CDR2 SMNVEV (reference sequence). The J segment lost 5 bases and the V segment lost 6 bases, leaving 5 bases of the junction unmatched. This CDR3 contains 13 residues. The CDR3 DNA follows: TGTGCCAGCAGCTTACAGGGGGCTGACGAGCAGTACTTC. Translated, it gives CASSLQGADEQYF.

This clone appeared a single time. The chain is built from TRBV27 and TRBJ2-5; 10 bases are shared with TRBD2. Germline V lookup: CDR1 MNHEY, CDR2 SMNVEV (reference sequence). The CDR3 has 16 amino acids. The ends lost 2 bases at V and 0 bases at J; junction bases unmatched: 3. DNA of the CDR3: TGTGCCAGCAGTTTAGGAACTAGCGGGAACCAAGAGACCCAGTACTTC. It translates to CASSLGTSGNQETQYF.

V is TRBV2 and J is TRBJ1-2, with unresolved D. CDR3 length equals 17 residues. Germline assignment: CDR1 SNHLY and CDR2 FYNNEI. With 2 bases removed from V and 7 bases from J, the gap between germline ends came to 23 bases. The CDR3 protein is CASSEPSGPVRLGGYTF. CDR3 DNA sequence: TGTGCCAGCAGTGAACCCTCAGGCCCTGTTCGTCTGGGTGGCTACACCTTC. Full variable domain (missing parts from reference TRBV2 and TRBJ1-2): EPEVTQTPSHQVTQMGQEVILRCVPISNHLYFYWYRQILGQKVEFLVSFYNNEISEKSEIFDDQFSVERPDGSNFTLKIRSTKLEDSAMYFCASSEPSGPVRLGGYTFGSGTRLTVV.

V usage is TRBV28 and J usage is TRBJ2-1; D is possibly TRBD1 (5 bases). Trimming stripped 10 bases from V and 6 bases from J, with 10 bases between. The CDR3 runs 11 residues. The germline V gene has CDR1 MDHEN and CDR2 SYDVKM. CDR3 loop: CAIARVNEQFF. In DNA, the CDR3 is TGTGCCATTGCCAGGGTCAATGAGCAGTTCTTC.

The rearrangement uses TRBV15 and TRBJ1-2; 10 nucleotides match TRBD1. CDR3 length: 14 amino acids. Germline CDR1 reads LNHNV; CDR2 reads YYDKDF (reference sequence). The V and J ends lost 6 bases and 6 bases, in that order; junction bases with no gene match: 7. CDR3 nucleotide sequence: TGTGCCACCAGGGGGATTGGACAGGGGGATGGCTACACCTTC. This encodes CATRGIGQGDGYTF.

Worth noting for this clone: This CDR3 is also generated by other DNA sequences in the sample. The chain uses TRBV27 and TRBJ2-7, with D possibly being TRBD1 (5 bases). Deletions cut 4 bases from V and 1 base from J, with 8 bases between. CDR1 MNHEY and CDR2 SMNVEV come from the germline V gene (reference sequence). This CDR3 comprises 13 residues. Here the CDR3 reads CASSWGRSYEQYF. CDR3 DNA sequence: TGTGCCAGCAGTTGGGGCAGGTCCTACGAGCAGTACTTC.

The rearrangement uses TRBV13 and TRBJ2-7; D remains unclear. V lost 4 bases to trimming and J lost 0 bases, with 4 bases between them. The CDR3 runs 12 residues. Per the germline V gene, CDR1 is PRHDT and CDR2 is FYEKMQ (reference sequence). This CDR3 is CASSSLSYEQYF. CDR3 in DNA: TGTGCCAGCAGCTCGCTCTCCTACGAGCAGTACTTC.

V usage is TRBV5-1 and J usage is TRBJ2-3, with D perhaps matching TRBD1 or TRBD2 (5 bases each). Germline lookup yields CDR1 SGHRS and CDR2 YFSETQ. V dropped 2 bases and J dropped 4 bases, with 14 bases sitting between them. This CDR3 contains 15 residues. CDR3 sequence (DNA): TGCGCCAGCAGCTTCTCGGGACCCGTACCAGATACGCAGTATTTT. Residues: CASSFSGPVPDTQYF.

This clone has a count of ten or more. J is TRBJ1-1 and V is TRBV30; D unclear. The CDR3 length is 13 residues. In germline, CDR1 is GTSNPN, CDR2 SVGIG (reference sequence). Trimming stripped 1 base from V and 5 bases from J, with 11 bases between. The CDR3 DNA follows: TGTGCCTGGAGTGAAACAGCTATGACTGAAGCTTTCTTT. As protein: CAWSETAMTEAFF. Based on the CDR3 plus reference TRBV30 and TRBJ1-1, the full variable domain is SQTIHQWPATLVQPVGSPLSLECTVEGTSNPNLYWYRQAAGRGLQLLFYSVGIGQISSEVPQNLSASRPQDRQFILSSKKLLLSDSGFYLCAWSETAMTEAFFGQGTRLTVV.

The rearrangement uses TRBV7-9 and TRBJ2-3; 8 bases match TRBD2. In germline, CDR1 is SEHNR, CDR2 FQNEAQ (reference sequence). The CDR3 is 14 residues long. V lost 0 bases and J lost 7; bases outside the gene matches: 3. This chain's CDR3 is CASSLAGRGNTQYF. The CDR3 DNA reads as TGTGCCAGCAGCTTAGCCGGGAGGGGAAATACGCAGTATTTT.

This chain joins TRBV19 and TRBJ2-5, with 10 positions matching TRBD2. With V trimmed by 5 bases and J by 3 bases, 9 bases remained unmatched. CDR1 and CDR2 (germline): LNHDA, SQIVND (reference sequence). This CDR3 has 16 amino acids. Written as DNA, the CDR3 is TGTGCCAGTAGTGTGCTAGCGGGAGTGCGAGAAGAGACCCAGTACTTC. Its protein product is CASSVLAGVREETQYF.

V and J are TRBV13 and TRBJ2-2; 7 nucleotides align to TRBD1. The ends lost 5 bases at V and 4 bases at J; junction bases unmatched: 10. The CDR3 loop spans 16 amino acids. Germline V gene data show CDR1 as PRHDT and CDR2 as FYEKMQ (reference sequence). The CDR3 loop reads CASSRQTGRGTGELFF. DNA of the CDR3: TGTGCCAGCAGCCGCCAGACAGGGCGCGGCACCGGGGAGCTGTTTTTT.

The genes are TRBV2 and TRBJ2-4; no firm D call. CDR3 length: 14 residues. Trimming pared 4 bases from V and 2 bases from J, leaving 9 bases between. Germline values: CDR1 SNHLY, CDR2 FYNNEI. CDR3 DNA sequence: TGTGCCAGCAGTGTCGCCGCATCCAAAAACATTCAGTACTTC. The encoded protein is CASSVAASKNIQYF.

The rearrangement uses TRBV28 and TRBJ2-7; D may be TRBD2 (6 bases). Germline assignment: CDR1 MDHEN and CDR2 SYDVKM. With 4 bases removed from V and 2 bases from J, the gap between germline ends came to 6 bases. The CDR3 is 12 residues long. The chain's CDR3 is CASSSGAYEQYF. The CDR3 DNA reads TGTGCCAGCAGTTCGGGGGCCTACGAGCAGTACTTC.

The V and J genes are TRBV27 and TRBJ1-2; 7 bases match TRBD1. Trimming took 8 bases from V and 6 from J; bases not matched to a gene: 3. Germline V gene data show CDR1 as MNHEY and CDR2 as SMNVEV (reference sequence). This CDR3 spans 11 amino acids. CDR3 in amino acids: CASGTANGYTF. The CDR3 coding sequence is TGTGCCAGCGGGACAGCGAATGGCTACACCTTC.